Listed below are T cell receptor beta chains from one sample, sequenced in a study of control samples from healthy donors and cancer patients. The method was immunoSEQ multiplex PCR; TCRdb's version includes in-frame clones alone and lacks a portion of them. The table includes about 130,000 clones, roughly 94% detected once. Sequences were obtained from PBMCs. The receptors come from a man aged 60 to 75 with colorectal cancer. Each CDR3 is given with its conserved first and last residue. D genes are given only for firm matches. Not all rows give a size; the values are once, few, many and, for expanded clones, a class.

j_call d_call clone_size v_call cdr3_nt cdr3_aa
TRBJ1-2 TRBD1 - TRBV6-5 TGTGCCAGCAGTTGGGACAGGAACTATGGCTACACCTTC CASSWDRNYGYTF
TRBJ1-5 TRBD1 - TRBV5-1 TGCGCCAGCAGTCCGGGACAGGGCAATCAGCCCCAGCATTTT CASSPGQGNQPQHF
TRBJ2-5 - - TRBV30 TGTGCCTGGAGTGGTTCAGGGGAAGAGACCCAGTACTTC CAWSGSGEETQYF
TRBJ1-1 - - TRBV12-5 TGTGCTAGTGGTTTGGACGGGGGAGGGGTGAACACTGAAGCTTTCTTT CASGLDGGGVNTEAFF
TRBJ1-1 - - TRBV6-5 TGTGCCACCCTTTTAGGCCTGAACACTGAAGCTTTCTTT CATLLGLNTEAFF
TRBJ1-5 TRBD1 - TRBV2 TGTGCCAGCAGTGACCCGGGACAGGGGGCGAAGGATTTT CASSDPGQGAKDF
TRBJ2-1 TRBD1 - TRBV5-4 TGTGCCAGCAGCTTGGACAGGGGAAACAATGAGCAGTTCTTC CASSLDRGNNEQFF
TRBJ2-1 - - TRBV5-1 TGCGCCAGCAGCTCCGGGACATCTCTCTACAATGAGCAGTTCTTC CASSSGTSLYNEQFF
TRBJ1-2 - - TRBV5-6 TGTGCCAGCAGCTTGAATAACTATGGCTACACCTTC CASSLNNYGYTF
TRBJ2-7 - - TRBV5-1 TGCGCCAGCAGCTTCCCCGAGGGAACCTACGAGCAGTACTTC CASSFPEGTYEQYF
TRBJ2-7 - - TRBV5-6 TGTGCCAGCACCCTGCTGGGGGGCCACGAGCAGTACTTC CASTLLGGHEQYF
TRBJ1-5 - - TRBV19 TGTGCCAGTAGTATCGTAGGGACGGGTCAGCCCCAGCATTTT CASSIVGTGQPQHF
TRBJ1-3 - few TRBV7-2 TGTGCCAGCAGCTTACGGTGGGACAACGGTGGAAACACCATATATTTT CASSLRWDNGGNTIYF